Listed below are T cell receptor beta chains from one sample, sequenced in a study of graft-versus-host responses after intestinal transplantation. These receptors' antigens are unknown. Profiled with immunoSEQ multiplex PCR; TCRdb holds only in-frame clones, not every one. The table has 84,000 or so clones, roughly 84% seen once. The specimen was unstimulated CD8+ T cells sorted from spleen or lymph node cells, collected before transplant. The receptors stem from a human donor who was the organ donor for an intestinal transplant. The CDR3 runs from the conserved cysteine through the conserved F or W. A D gene is named only where the DNA matches it firmly. A row's size may be missing; if present it is once, few, many or a size class.

D	V	J	size	CDR3	DNA
TRBD2	TRBV7-2	TRBJ2-7	NA	CASSHTGLNSYEQYF	TGTGCCAGCAGCCATACGGGACTAAACTCCTACGAGCAGTACTTC
NA	TRBV27	TRBJ2-1	NA	CASSSPRGHPYNEQFF	TGTGCCAGCAGTTCCCCCCGGGGCCATCCCTACAATGAGCAGTTCTTC
TRBD2	TRBV28	TRBJ2-2	NA	CASSLPRDYHTGELFF	TGTGCCAGCAGTTTACCTCGGGACTACCACACCGGGGAGCTGTTTTTT
NA	TRBV18	TRBJ1-3	NA	CATEGSREDTIYF	TGTGCCACCGAGGGCTCGCGAGAAGACACCATATATTTT
NA	TRBV15	TRBJ1-5	NA	CATSANRVQPQHF	TGTGCCACCAGCGCCAACAGGGTTCAGCCCCAGCATTTT
NA	TRBV7-9	TRBJ1-1	NA	CASSYHGYEAFF	TGTGCCAGCAGCTATCACGGCTATGAAGCTTTCTTT
NA	TRBV6-6	TRBJ2-1	NA	CASSYSNPNNEQFF	TGTGCCAGCAGTTACTCGAACCCTAACAATGAGCAGTTCTTC
NA	TRBV27	TRBJ1-1	NA	CASSLLGPPTEAFF	TGTGCCAGCAGTTTATTAGGCCCTCCGACTGAAGCTTTCTTT
NA	TRBV27	TRBJ2-1	NA	CASSSGTGLDEQFF	TGTGCCAGCAGTTCGGGAACAGGGCTGGATGAGCAGTTCTTC
NA	TRBV6-4	TRBJ1-1	NA	CASSSGAGGNTEAFF	TGTGCCAGCAGTAGCGGTGCGGGTGGAAACACTGAAGCTTTCTTT
NA	TRBV5-4	TRBJ1-4	once	CASSLAQGTNEKLFF	TGTGCCAGCAGCTTGGCACAGGGTACTAATGAAAAACTGTTTTTT
TRBD2	TRBV4-1	TRBJ2-7	once	CASSFSGANSYEQYF	TGCGCCAGCAGCTTTAGCGGGGCGAACTCCTACGAGCAGTACTTC
NA	TRBV6-1	TRBJ1-5	NA	CASSETAGSLNQPQHF	TGTGCCAGCAGTGAAACGGCAGGCTCTCTAAATCAGCCCCAGCATTTT
NA	TRBV6-5	TRBJ1-1	NA	CASRASVTEAFF	TGTGCCAGCAGGGCTAGCGTCACTGAAGCTTTCTTT
TRBD2	TRBV19	TRBJ2-1	NA	CASSIPPGEGVGQFF	TGTGCCAGTAGTATACCCCCCGGGGAGGGCGTAGGGCAGTTCTTC
NA	TRBV7-8	TRBJ2-7	NA	CASSPEGYEQYF	TGCGCCAGCAGCCCAGAGGGATACGAGCAGTACTTC
TRBD1	TRBV4-1	TRBJ2-3	NA	CASSHRQGSTDTQYF	TGCGCCAGCAGCCACCGACAGGGGAGCACAGATACGCAGTATTTT
NA	TRBV5-1	TRBJ1-1	NA	CASSLGMNTEAFF	TGCGCCAGCAGCTTGGGCATGAACACTGAAGCTTTCTTT
NA	TRBV28	TRBJ2-1	NA	CASSPLRPEVGSSYNEQFF	TGTGCCAGCAGCCCCCTGCGCCCGGAGGTCGGTAGCTCCTACAATGAGCAGTTCTTC
NA	TRBV30	TRBJ1-3	NA	CAWTRGRSPGNTIYF	TGTGCCTGGACGAGGGGCAGGAGCCCTGGAAACACCATATATTTT
TRBD1	TRBV28	TRBJ1-2	NA	CASRDRGDYGYTF	TGTGCCAGCAGAGACAGGGGAGACTATGGCTACACCTTC
TRBD1	TRBV7-3	TRBJ2-3	NA	CASSLRGTGTDTQYF	TGTGCCAGCAGCTTAAGGGGGACAGGGACAGATACGCAGTATTTT
TRBD1	TRBV5-4	TRBJ2-3	NA	CASSAPGQGSTDTQYF	TGTGCCAGCAGCGCACCGGGACAGGGCAGCACAGATACGCAGTATTTT
NA	TRBV2	TRBJ2-2	NA	CASKPTPYTGELFF	TGTGCCAGCAAGCCGACACCTTACACCGGGGAGCTGTTTTTT
TRBD2	TRBV5-6	TRBJ2-2	NA	CASSFLAGARDAELFF	TGTGCCAGCAGCTTCCTAGCGGGGGCCCGAGATGCGGAGCTGTTTTTT
NA	TRBV6-4	TRBJ1-5	NA	CASSEAGGNQPQHF	TGTGCCAGCAGTGAGGCAGGGGGCAATCAGCCCCAGCATTTT
NA	TRBV4-3	TRBJ1-2	NA	CASSQVTGLGYTF	TGCGCCAGCAGCCAAGTGACGGGTCTAGGCTACACCTTC
NA	TRBV7-8	TRBJ2-6	once	CASSLVDSFSGANVLTF	TGTGCCAGCAGCTTAGTGGACAGTTTCTCTGGGGCCAACGTCCTGACTTTC
NA	TRBV5-6	TRBJ2-3	NA	CASSPWTVSTDTQYF	TGTGCCAGCAGCCCATGGACGGTTAGCACAGATACGCAGTATTTT
NA	TRBV6-1	TRBJ1-1	NA	CASRSIAPEAFF	TGTGCCAGCAGATCAATCGCCCCTGAAGCTTTCTTT
NA	TRBV29-1	TRBJ1-1	NA	CSVDRGTEAFF	TGCAGCGTTGACCGGGGCACTGAAGCTTTCTTT
TRBD1	TRBV7-2	TRBJ2-7	NA	CASRPRQGFGNEQYF	TGTGCCAGCAGGCCTAGACAGGGGTTCGGCAACGAGCAGTACTTC
NA	TRBV18	TRBJ2-6	once	CASSLDLRDSGANVLTF	TGTGCCAGCTCCCTTGATTTACGGGACTCTGGGGCCAACGTCCTGACTTTC
NA	TRBV7-9	TRBJ1-1	few	CASSLVEGLATEAFF	TGTGCCAGCAGCTTAGTCGAGGGGCTGGCCACTGAAGCTTTCTTT
NA	TRBV25-1	TRBJ2-7	NA	CASSEYLYEQYF	TGTGCCAGCAGTGAATATCTCTACGAGCAGTACTTC
TRBD2	TRBV6-6	TRBJ2-2	NA	CASSYPGLPGELFF	TGTGCCAGCAGTTACCCGGGACTACCCGGGGAGCTGTTTTTT
NA	TRBV27	TRBJ2-7	NA	CASSFGGTYEQYF	TGTGCCAGCAGTTTCGGAGGAACCTACGAGCAGTACTTC
TRBD1	TRBV28	TRBJ2-5	NA	CASSSPGQVLETQYF	TGTGCCAGCAGTTCGCCGGGACAGGTGTTGGAGACCCAGTACTTC
NA	TRBV29-1	TRBJ2-7	NA	CSVGGASYEQYF	TGCAGCGTTGGAGGCGCCAGCTACGAGCAGTACTTC
NA	TRBV28	TRBJ1-5	NA	CASTMGARPQHF	TGTGCCAGCACCATGGGGGCCAGGCCCCAGCATTTT
NA	TRBV19	TRBJ1-1	NA	CASSSTQGRTEAFF	TGTGCCAGTAGTTCAACGCAGGGACGCACTGAAGCTTTCTTT
NA	TRBV5-7	TRBJ2-5	NA	CASSLVTDSQETQYF	TGTGCCAGCAGCTTGGTGACAGACTCCCAAGAGACCCAGTACTTC
NA	TRBV19	TRBJ2-7	NA	CASSGRGAGEQYF	TGTGCCAGTAGTGGGAGAGGGGCAGGCGAGCAGTACTTC
NA	TRBV29-1	TRBJ1-1	NA	CSVPFNTEAFF	TGCAGCGTTCCTTTTAACACTGAAGCTTTCTTT
TRBD1	TRBV18	TRBJ2-7	NA	CASSLSGTASYEQYF	TGTGCCAGCTCTTTATCCGGGACAGCGTCCTACGAGCAGTACTTC
NA	TRBV27	TRBJ2-1	NA	CASTTGPCWYNEQFF	TGTGCCAGTACCACAGGGCCCTGTTGGTACAATGAGCAGTTCTTC